These 7 T cell receptor beta chains came from one sample sequenced in a study of blood T cell repertoires in COVID-19. Produced via immunoSEQ multiplex PCR; TCRdb's table is partial and in-frame only. The repertoire includes approximately 86,000 clones, roughly 80% of them detected once, and almost 3.5% sits in the top ten. Sequenced sample: peripheral blood. These receptors came from a man aged 45 to 65 with acute or convalescent COVID-19.

CDR3 coding DNA: TGTGCCAGCAGCTTATGGGGCGGGGGCCAAGAGACCCAGTACTTC. This codes for CASSLWGGGQETQYF. The genes are TRBV7-2 and TRBJ2-5, with 7 nucleotides matching TRBD2. The CDR3 spans 15 residues. V shed 2 bases and J 1 base; nucleotides not matched to a gene: 4. Germline CDR1 reads SGHTA; CDR2 reads FQGNSA. Full variable domain (missing parts from reference TRBV7-2 and TRBJ2-5): GAGVSQSPSNKVTEKGKDVELRCDPISGHTALYWYRQSLGQGLEFLIYFQGNSAPDKSGLPSDRFSAERTGGSVSTLTIQRTQQEDSAVYLCASSLWGGGQETQYFGPGTRLLVL.

This chain connects TRBV28 to TRBJ1-2; the match to TRBD1 covers 7 bases. V gave up 7 bases and J gave up 7 bases; unmatched junction bases: 9. This CDR3 comprises 13 residues. The germline CDR1 and CDR2 sequences are MDHEN and SYDVKM. The CDR3 DNA sequence: TGTGCCAGCAATATTGACAGGGCCTTTGGCTACACCTTC. Translation: CASNIDRAFGYTF.

V usage is TRBV30 and J usage is TRBJ2-5, with D perhaps matching TRBD2 (5 bases). This CDR3 has 14 residues. Trimming left V 1 base short and J 1 base short, with 10 bases between. In germline, CDR1 is GTSNPN, CDR2 SVGIG (reference sequence). Here the CDR3 reads CAWSGGPTQETQYF. The CDR3 region has the DNA TGTGCCTGGAGTGGAGGGCCCACCCAAGAGACCCAGTACTTC.

The count of this clone is one. The chain couples TRBV5-1 to TRBJ2-5; TRBD2 matches 8 bases. This CDR3 has 14 residues. Germline-derived CDR1 and CDR2 are SGHRS and YFSETQ. The trim removed 0 bases at V and 4 bases at J, leaving 2 bases unmatched. CDR3 amino acids: CASSLETSGETQYF. CDR3 sequence (DNA): TGCGCCAGCAGCTTGGAAACTAGCGGAGAGACCCAGTACTTC.

The CDR3: CASRYQVNTGELFF. The CDR3 DNA sequence: TGTGCCAGCAGATATCAGGTGAACACCGGGGAGCTGTTTTTT. The V and J genes are TRBV27 and TRBJ2-2, with D unclear. Germline CDR1 reads MNHEY; CDR2 reads SMNVEV (reference sequence). The V gene lost 6 bases and the J gene lost 1 base, with 9 bases spanning the gap. This CDR3 has 14 amino acids.

V and J are TRBV7-6 and TRBJ2-1, with 11 bases matching TRBD1. This CDR3 has 17 residues. The germline V gene has CDR1 SGHVS and CDR2 FNYEAQ. V lost 5 bases and J lost 4; bases outside the gene matches: 10. The CDR3 nucleotides read TGTGCCAGCAGCCTAGGACAGGGGGCGAACGCTTACAATGAGCAGTTCTTC. Residues: CASSLGQGANAYNEQFF. The full variable domain, with the rest looked up from reference TRBV7-6 and TRBJ2-1, is GAGVSQSPRYKVTKRGQDVALRCDPISGHVSLYWYRQALGQGPEFLTYFNYEAQQDKSGLPNDRFSAERPEGSISTLTIQRTEQRDSAMYRCASSLGQGANAYNEQFFGPGTRLTVL.

V and J are TRBV29-1 and TRBJ2-1, with D possibly matching TRBD2 (5 bases). This CDR3 contains 15 residues. CDR1 is SQVTM, CDR2 ANQGSEA, per germline. Trimming removed 2 bases from V and 2 bases from J, with 13 bases in between. The CDR3 sequence is CSVELDSRTYNEQFF. Written as DNA, the CDR3 is TGCAGCGTTGAATTGGACTCACGGACCTACAATGAGCAGTTCTTC.